What follows describes a single T cell receptor beta chain. Its specific antigen is unknown. One base away there is no much larger clone; base qualities are not given. The record originates from a study of T cell responses to AZD1222 COVID-19 vaccine (dated by TCRdb to the early 2020s). Regarding the complete study: AZD1222 recipients whose second dose came at about 4 weeks and those whose second dose came at about 12 weeks were combined into one group, since spike-specific TCR depth and breadth did not differ between the two schedules. TCR sequencing was performed for roughly 240 trial participants, of whom around 210 were given two doses of AZD1222 and approximately 25 were given two doses of MenACWY control vaccine. Trial participants were enrolled by age into subgroups of 18-55, 56-69 and 70-plus years, and around 150, 29 and 61 TCR-sequenced participants, respectively, were included in these subgroups. What the study reported, not specific to this receptor: In the small 56-69-year group, the increase in depth fell short of significance, most likely because of low power. No day 14 peak-response samples were available, so repertoires were characterized only after the peak T cell response. Only a handful of AZD1222 recipients were SARS-CoV-2 seropositive at baseline, limiting conclusions about previously exposed vaccinees. The whole spike protein was spanned by vaccine-associated CD4 TCRs, and dominant responses were seen in regions 160-218 and 743-854. Reportedly, almost half of the unique spike-specific TCRs recognized epitopes lying outside the regions that are mutated in the B.1.351 and B.1.1.7 variants. Spike-specific TCR breadth and depth rose significantly after two AZD1222 doses compared with day 0 and with MenACWY recipients. Participants were mostly white British and included more females than males, and it was suggested by the authors that clonal diversity may have been underestimated.

The CDR3 regions of human TCRbeta chains were analyzed by immunosequencing. Turning to the authors' computational methods: TCRs in the repertoires were compared against a reference library of SARS-CoV-2-specific TCRs that had been generated with the MIRA antigen-specificity platform. Breadth meant the fraction of unique TCRs that were SARS-CoV-2-associated, whereas depth meant the fraction of total T cells that were SARS-CoV-2-associated. Using the MIRA data, each spike-specific TCR was mapped to the spike region that the TCR reacts to and placed in a CD4 or CD8 class. Log10-transformed breadth and depth values were compared by one-way ANOVA with Sidak's multiple comparisons tests. In TCRdb, the immuneACCESS table is reduced to in-frame sequences with V and J assigned. These tables do not hold every clone; where another copy was compared, an unresolved V gene accounts for under half, and the others remain unexplained. V and J calls plus clone size are reproduced from that table; the DNA served to infer D and trimming. Here the sample has about 110,000 clones; 70% to 90% occur a single time. Clones ranked in the top ten supply approximately 15% of the sample.

Cut back by 7 bases and 4 bases, the V and J ends lie 14 bases apart. Taken from the germline V gene, the CDR1 and CDR2 loops are MNHEY and SVGAGI. The CDR3 runs 14 amino acids, cysteine and phenylalanine included. The sequence is cut down to CDR3 DNA, 42 bases in frame from base 1. This specimen's time point label, per the study, means: baseline before first vaccination. Vaccinee samples were obtained from the UK trials COV001 and COV002, which included a single-blind randomized controlled phase 2/3 trial of AZD1222 (ChAdOx1 nCoV-19) in healthy adults. For TCRbeta chain sequencing, PBMC samples were collected from trial participants at day 0 and at day 28 after the second dose.

The sequence was obtained from an adult in good health. In this chain, TRBV6-5 is recombined with TRBJ1-3; TRBD1 is a possible D gene, resting on 6 matching bases. The material was peripheral blood, obtained on day 0 of AZD1222 vaccination. The CDR3 protein is CASTLPGAGNTIYF. The DNA sequence is TGTGCCAGCACCTTGCCGGGGGCCGGAAACACCATATATTTT.